The 2 T cell receptor beta chains given below trace back to one sample, sequenced in a study of radiotherapy plus CTLA-4 blockade in lung cancer. Here immunoSEQ multiplex PCR was the method, and the copy in TCRdb shows in-frame clones only, minus some. The profile shows tens of thousands of clones, about 87% of them singletons. This material consisted of peripheral blood, taken from a patient treated with radiotherapy plus ipilimumab. The receptor source for this set is a human donor with non-small cell lung cancer that progressed on radiotherapy plus ipilimumab.

This chain connects TRBV19 to TRBJ2-2, with a weak D call TRBD1 (6 bases). CDR1 is LNHDA and CDR2 is SQIVND in the germline V gene (reference sequence). Trimming cost V 7 bases and J 5 bases, with 14 bases left between them. The CDR3 loop spans 14 amino acids. The CDR3: CASTPRGFTGELFF. The CDR3 coding sequence is TGTGCCAGTACCCCCAGGGGATTTACCGGGGAGCTGTTTTTT.

Concerning this clone itself: Sequence at one end of the junction differs from germline and may be a read error. The chain uses TRBV5-1 and TRBJ2-7; TRBD1 matches 7 bases. Germline lookup yields CDR1 SGHRS and CDR2 YFSETQ. The CDR3 extends over 16 amino acids. Written as DNA, the CDR3 is TGCGCCGGCAGCACCATGACAGGGACGTACCCCTACGAGCAGTACTTC. It codes for CAGSTMTGTYPYEQYF.